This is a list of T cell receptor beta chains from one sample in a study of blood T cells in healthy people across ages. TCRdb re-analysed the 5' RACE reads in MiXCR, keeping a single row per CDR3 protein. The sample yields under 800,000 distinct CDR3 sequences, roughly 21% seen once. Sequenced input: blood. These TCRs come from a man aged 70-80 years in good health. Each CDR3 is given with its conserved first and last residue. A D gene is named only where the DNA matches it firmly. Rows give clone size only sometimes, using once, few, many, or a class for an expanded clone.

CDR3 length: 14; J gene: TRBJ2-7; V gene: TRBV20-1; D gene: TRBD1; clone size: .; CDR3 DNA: TGCAGTGCTACAGGGACAGGGACAACCTACGAGCAGTACTTC; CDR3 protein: CSATGTGTTYEQYF
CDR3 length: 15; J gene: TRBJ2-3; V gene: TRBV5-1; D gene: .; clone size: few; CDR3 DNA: TGCGCCAGCAGCTTGGAAGAGGGGAAAACAGATACGCAGTATTTT; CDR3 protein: CASSLEEGKTDTQYF
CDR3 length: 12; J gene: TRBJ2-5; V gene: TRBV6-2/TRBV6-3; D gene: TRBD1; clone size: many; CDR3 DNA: TGTGCCAGCAGCAGGGACAGGGAGACCCAGTACTTC; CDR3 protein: CASSRDRETQYF
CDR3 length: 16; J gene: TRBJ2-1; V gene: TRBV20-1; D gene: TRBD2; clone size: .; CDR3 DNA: TGCAGTGCTAGAGCTCTGACTAGCGGGAGGGTTAATGAGCAGTTCTTC; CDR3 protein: CSARALTSGRVNEQFF
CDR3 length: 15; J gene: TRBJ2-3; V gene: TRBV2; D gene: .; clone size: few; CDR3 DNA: TGTGCCAGCAGTGGTGGCAGGGCGCCCGGGAATACGCAGTATTTT; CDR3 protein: CASSGGRAPGNTQYF
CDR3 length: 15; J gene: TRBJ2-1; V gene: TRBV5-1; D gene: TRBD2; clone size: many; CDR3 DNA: TGCGCCAGCAGCTCTAGCGGAGGATCCTACAATGAGCAGTTCTTC; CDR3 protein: CASSSSGGSYNEQFF
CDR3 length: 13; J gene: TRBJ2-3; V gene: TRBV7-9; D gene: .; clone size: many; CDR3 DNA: TGTGCCAGCAGCCCTCGGGACACAGATACGCAGTATTTT; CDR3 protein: CASSPRDTDTQYF
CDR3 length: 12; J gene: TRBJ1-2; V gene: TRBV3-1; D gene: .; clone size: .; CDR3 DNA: TGTGCCAGCAGCCAAGGTCACTATGGCTACACCTTC; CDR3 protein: CASSQGHYGYTF
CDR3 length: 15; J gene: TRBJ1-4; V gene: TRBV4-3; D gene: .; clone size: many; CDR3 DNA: TGCGCCAGCAGCCAAGAAGGCAGTACTAATGAAAAACTGTTTTTT; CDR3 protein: CASSQEGSTNEKLFF
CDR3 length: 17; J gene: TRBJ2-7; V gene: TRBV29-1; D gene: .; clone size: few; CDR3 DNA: TGCAGCGTTGAAGTGATTAGGGTTAGGGGAAGCTCCTACGAGCAGTACTTC; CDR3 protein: CSVEVIRVRGSSYEQYF
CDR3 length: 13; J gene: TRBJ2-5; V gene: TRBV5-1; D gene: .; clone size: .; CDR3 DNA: TGCGCCAGCAGCTTGCAAGGAGACGGGACCCAGTACTTC; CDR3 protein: CASSLQGDGTQYF
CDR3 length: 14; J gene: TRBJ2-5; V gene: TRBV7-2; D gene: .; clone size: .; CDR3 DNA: TGTGCCAGCAGCCCCAGTCTCTACCAAGAGACCCAGTACTTC; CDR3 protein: CASSPSLYQETQYF
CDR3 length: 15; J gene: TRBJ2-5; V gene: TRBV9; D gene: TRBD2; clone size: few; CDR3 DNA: TGTGCCAGCAGCGTAGTGGGCGGGAGTTCCGAGACCCAGTACTTC; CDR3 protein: CASSVVGGSSETQYF
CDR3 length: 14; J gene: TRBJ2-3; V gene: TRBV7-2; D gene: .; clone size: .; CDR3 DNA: TGTGCCAGCAGCTTCCGGGCCCAGACAGATACGCAGTATTTT; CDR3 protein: CASSFRAQTDTQYF
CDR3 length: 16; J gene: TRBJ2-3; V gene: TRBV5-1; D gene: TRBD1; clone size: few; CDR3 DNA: TGCGCCAGTCGCAACACAGGGGCATATAGCGCAGATACGCAGTATTTT; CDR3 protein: CASRNTGAYSADTQYF
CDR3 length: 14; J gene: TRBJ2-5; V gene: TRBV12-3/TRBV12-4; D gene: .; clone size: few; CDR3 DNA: TGTGCCAGCAGCTCTCGACAGGACCAAGAGACCCAGTACTTC; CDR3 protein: CASSSRQDQETQYF
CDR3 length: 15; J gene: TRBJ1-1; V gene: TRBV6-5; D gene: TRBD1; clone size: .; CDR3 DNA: TGTGCCAGCAGTCGTACCCAGGGGGGGGGCACTGAAGCTTTCTTT; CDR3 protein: CASSRTQGGGTEAFF